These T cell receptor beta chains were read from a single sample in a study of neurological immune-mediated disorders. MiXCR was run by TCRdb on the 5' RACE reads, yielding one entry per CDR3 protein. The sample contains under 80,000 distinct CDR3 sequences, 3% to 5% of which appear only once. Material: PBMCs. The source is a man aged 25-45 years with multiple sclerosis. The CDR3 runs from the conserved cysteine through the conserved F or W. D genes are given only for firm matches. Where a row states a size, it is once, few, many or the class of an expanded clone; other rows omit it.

CASSSGTGIYGYTF	TGTGCCAGCAGTTCCGGGACAGGGATCTATGGCTACACCTTC	TRBV6-6	TRBJ1-2	TRBD1	many
CASTPGQGRTGELFF	TGTGCCAGCACCCCGGGACAGGGGCGAACCGGGGAGCTGTTTTTT	TRBV11-2	TRBJ2-2	TRBD1	many
CATSREPNDAEAFF	TGTGCCACCAGCAGAGAACCCAACGACGCTGAAGCTTTCTTT	TRBV15	TRBJ1-1	.	many
CASSLIPITRDSSYEQYF	TGCGCCAGCAGCCTCATACCAATTACCCGGGACAGCTCCTACGAGCAGTACTTC	TRBV5-1	TRBJ2-7	TRBD1	many
CASSLGDMNSPLHF	TGCGCCAGCAGCTTGGGTGACATGAATTCACCCCTCCACTTT	TRBV5-1	TRBJ1-6	.	many
CASSLGPTTGGYGYTF	TGTGCCAGCAGCTTAGGACCCACGACAGGGGGCTATGGCTACACCTTC	TRBV11-2	TRBJ1-2	TRBD1	many
CSARALNRERDNSPLHF	TGCAGTGCTAGAGCTCTAAACAGGGAAAGGGATAATTCACCCCTCCACTTT	TRBV20-1	TRBJ1-6	.	many
CASSLSGMDEQYF	TGTGCCAGCAGCTTATCGGGGATGGACGAGCAGTACTTC	TRBV7-8	TRBJ2-7	.	many
CARVLVPPNRGQGDTEAFF	TGCGCCAGAGTTCTCGTTCCCCCGAATAGGGGACAGGGGGACACTGAAGCTTTCTTT	TRBV5-1	TRBJ1-1	TRBD1	many
CSARPDGYEQYF	TGCAGTGCTAGACCCGATGGGTACGAGCAGTACTTC	TRBV20-1	TRBJ2-7	.	many
CASSLGANYGYTF	TGTGCCAGCAGTTTAGGGGCTAACTATGGCTACACCTTC	TRBV27	TRBJ1-2	.	many
CASSLGGVDRVWNEQFF	TGTGCCAGCAGCCTAGGCGGGGTGGACAGGGTCTGGAATGAGCAGTTCTTC	TRBV7-6	TRBJ2-1	TRBD1	many
CASSVGTSNTGELFF	TGTGCCAGCAGCGTCGGGACCTCGAACACCGGGGAGCTGTTTTTT	TRBV7-3	TRBJ2-2	.	many
CASSPQGRRYEQYF	TGTGCCAGCAGCCCACAGGGACGTCGGTACGAGCAGTACTTC	TRBV27	TRBJ2-7	.	many
CASSFNPGNEQYF	TGCGCCAGCAGCTTCAACCCCGGAAACGAGCAGTACTTC	TRBV5-1	TRBJ2-7	.	many
CASSSRSNQPQNF	TGTGCCAGCAGCTCACGTAGCAATCAGCCCCAGAATTTT	TRBV12-3/TRBV12-4	TRBJ1-5	.	.
CASSSTPNNQPQHF	TGTGCCAGCAGCTCGACACCTAACAATCAGCCCCAGCATTTT	TRBV6-5	TRBJ1-5	.	many
CASSSLSLYGYTF	TGTGCCAGCAGCTCCCTAAGCCTCTATGGCTACACCTTC	TRBV7-2	TRBJ1-2	.	.
CASSLLGTSGTTQYF	TGTGCCAGCAGCTTACTGGGGACTAGTGGGACTACGCAGTATTTT	TRBV7-2	TRBJ2-3	TRBD2	many
CSARGQGGPGELFF	TGCAGTGCGAGAGGACAGGGGGGACCCGGGGAGCTGTTTTTT	TRBV20-1	TRBJ2-2	TRBD1	many
CASRPDLSSYNSPLHF	TGTGCCAGCAGACCGGACCTCAGCTCCTATAATTCACCCCTCCACTTT	TRBV27	TRBJ1-6	.	many
CASSIQTDTQYF	TGTGCCAGCAGTATACAGACAGATACGCAGTATTTT	TRBV6-2/TRBV6-3	TRBJ2-3	.	few
CASSLYPYEQYF	TGTGCCAGCAGCTTATATCCCTACGAGCAGTACTTC	TRBV11-2	TRBJ2-7	.	.
CASSSTGTGNTIYF	TGTGCCAGCAGCTCGACAGGGACTGGAAACACCATATATTTT	TRBV7-2	TRBJ1-3	TRBD1	many
CSAAREMDYGYTF	TGCAGTGCTGCCCGGGAAATGGACTATGGCTACACCTTC	TRBV20-1	TRBJ1-2	.	.
CASRGTGGYEQYF	TGTGCCAGCAGAGGGACAGGGGGGTACGAGCAGTACTTC	TRBV6-5	TRBJ2-7	TRBD1	few
CASSYSSYEQYF	TGTGCCAGCAGTTACTCTTCCTACGAGCAGTACTTC	TRBV6-6	TRBJ2-7	.	many
CASSVWQGERYTF	TGCGCCAGCAGTGTATGGCAGGGGGAGCGCTACACCTTC	TRBV10-2	TRBJ1-2	TRBD1	many
CSATLSGGAGDEQFF	TGCAGTGCTACTTTGAGCGGGGGGGCCGGGGATGAGCAGTTCTTC	TRBV20-1	TRBJ2-1	TRBD2	few
CSARGAEGNYGYTF	TGCAGTGCTAGGGGGGCCGAAGGGAACTATGGCTACACCTTC	TRBV20-1	TRBJ1-2	.	few
CASSPISDGYTF	TGTGCCAGCAGCCCGATCAGCGATGGCTACACCTTC	TRBV7-9	TRBJ1-2	.	many
CASSLLAGGLNEQFF	TGTGCCAGCAGCCTACTAGCGGGGGGGCTAAATGAGCAGTTCTTC	TRBV7-2	TRBJ2-1	TRBD2	many
CASSPGGTSEQYF	TGTGCCAGCAGCCCCGGCGGGACGTCAGAGCAGTACTTC	TRBV5-5	TRBJ2-7	.	many
CASGDSGSTDTQYF	TGTGCCAGCGGAGATAGCGGAAGCACAGATACGCAGTATTTT	TRBV7-9	TRBJ2-3	.	many
CASSPSDAALYNEQFF	TGTGCCAGCAGCCCATCGGACGCGGCCTTATACAATGAGCAGTTCTTC	TRBV9	TRBJ2-1	.	many
CASSVTPLAGTHNEQFF	TGTGCCAGCAGCGTAACCCCGCTAGCGGGGACCCACAATGAGCAGTTCTTC	TRBV9	TRBJ2-1	TRBD2	many
CASSLMHQSTDTQYF	TGTGCCAGCAGCTTAATGCACCAGAGCACAGATACGCAGTATTTT	TRBV7-2	TRBJ2-3	.	many
CASKLRRTGNEKLFF	TGTGCCAGCAAGTTGAGAAGGACAGGGAATGAAAAACTGTTTTTT	TRBV27	TRBJ1-4	TRBD1	many
CASSQVQGARYEQYF	TGCGCCAGCAGCCAAGTACAGGGGGCGCGGTACGAGCAGTACTTC	TRBV4-3	TRBJ2-7	TRBD1	many
CASSLEVGGEQYF	TGCGCCAGCAGCTTGGAGGTTGGTGGCGAGCAGTACTTC	TRBV5-1	TRBJ2-7	.	many
CASRAGSYNEQFF	TGCGCCAGCAGGGCAGGATCCTACAATGAGCAGTTCTTC	TRBV5-1	TRBJ2-1	.	many
CASRRLAGFFPGELFF	TGTGCCAGCAGGAGACTAGCGGGGTTTTTCCCCGGGGAGCTGTTTTTT	TRBV12-3/TRBV12-4	TRBJ2-2	TRBD2	many
CASSPGTTFYEQYF	TGCGCCAGCAGTCCCGGGACAACCTTCTACGAGCAGTACTTC	TRBV5-1	TRBJ2-7	.	many
CSARPGQGDTEAFF	TGCAGTGCTAGACCGGGACAGGGCGACACTGAAGCTTTCTTT	TRBV20-1	TRBJ1-1	TRBD1	many